The source of this T cell receptor beta chain is a study of post-analysis software for immune sequencing data. For the study at large: Relapsing-remitting, secondary progressive and progressive-relapsing courses of multiple sclerosis were included.

This clonotype has a handful of counts. What it binds is unknown. cDNA libraries for TCR beta contained unique molecular identifiers. Between roughly 0.9 and 11 million T cells gave rise to 450,000 to 650,000 cDNA molecules. TCRdb re-analysed the PCR reads in MiXCR, keeping a single row per CDR3 protein. This sample has some 450,000 distinct CDR3 sequences, with roughly 46% found just once. V was cut by 2 bases and J by 12 bases, with 10 bases left in between. The CDR3 is 12 residues long. Notes on the study in general: Batch-mates among the samples co-clustered strongly by F measure. Controls had lower frequencies than patients of five TRBV segments, which included TRBV5-6, TRBV5-1 and TRBV20-1. Patients with multiple sclerosis recorded significantly lower normalized Chao1 diversity than controls, the study found.

The sequencing input was blood. The sequence was collected from a girl aged 10 to 17 with multiple sclerosis. This chain links TRBV12-3 or TRBV12-4 with TRBJ1-4; no definite D call. As DNA, the CDR3 is TGTGCCAGCAGTTTATCGGCCCCTCAACTGTTTTTT. This sequence encodes CASSLSAPQLFF.